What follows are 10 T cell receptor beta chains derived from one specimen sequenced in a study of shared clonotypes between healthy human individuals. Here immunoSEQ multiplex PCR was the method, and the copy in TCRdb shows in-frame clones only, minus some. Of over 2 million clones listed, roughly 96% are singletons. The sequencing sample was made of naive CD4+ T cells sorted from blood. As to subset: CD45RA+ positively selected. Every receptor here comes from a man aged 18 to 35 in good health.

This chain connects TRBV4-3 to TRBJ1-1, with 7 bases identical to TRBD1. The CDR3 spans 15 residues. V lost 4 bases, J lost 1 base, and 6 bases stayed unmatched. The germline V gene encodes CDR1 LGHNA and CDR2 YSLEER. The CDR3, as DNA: TGCGCCAGCAGCCGTGGGACAGCGGGGAACACTGAAGCTTTCTTT. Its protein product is CASSRGTAGNTEAFF.

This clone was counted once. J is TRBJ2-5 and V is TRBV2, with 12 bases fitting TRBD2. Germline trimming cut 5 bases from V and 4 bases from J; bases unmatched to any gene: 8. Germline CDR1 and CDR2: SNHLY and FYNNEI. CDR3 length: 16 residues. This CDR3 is CASSLLAGGLRETQYF. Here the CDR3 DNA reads TGTGCCAGCAGTTTACTAGCGGGGGGATTAAGAGAGACCCAGTACTTC. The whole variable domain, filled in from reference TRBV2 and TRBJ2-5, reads EPEVTQTPSHQVTQMGQEVILRCVPISNHLYFYWYRQILGQKVEFLVSFYNNEISEKSEIFDDQFSVERPDGSNFTLKIRSTKLEDSAMYFCASSLLAGGLRETQYFGPGTRLLVL.

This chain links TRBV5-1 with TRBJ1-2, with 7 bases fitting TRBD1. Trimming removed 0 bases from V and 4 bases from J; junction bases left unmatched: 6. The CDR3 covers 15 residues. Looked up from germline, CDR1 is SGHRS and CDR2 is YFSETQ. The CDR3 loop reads CASSLDRGTIYGYTF. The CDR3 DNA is TGCGCCAGCAGCTTGGACAGGGGAACAATCTATGGCTACACCTTC.

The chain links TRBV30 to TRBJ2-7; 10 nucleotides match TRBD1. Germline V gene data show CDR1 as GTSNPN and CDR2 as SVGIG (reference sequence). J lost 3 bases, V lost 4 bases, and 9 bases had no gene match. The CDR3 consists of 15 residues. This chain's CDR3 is CAWIDQGQGYYEQYF. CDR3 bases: TGTGCCTGGATTGATCAGGGACAGGGGTACTACGAGCAGTACTTC.

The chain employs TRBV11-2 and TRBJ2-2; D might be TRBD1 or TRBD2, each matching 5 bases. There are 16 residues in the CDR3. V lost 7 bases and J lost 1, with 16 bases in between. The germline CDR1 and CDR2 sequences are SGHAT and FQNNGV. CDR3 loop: CASISFGGMNTGELFF. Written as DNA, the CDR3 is TGTGCCAGCATTTCTTTTGGGGGAATGAACACCGGGGAGCTGTTTTTT.

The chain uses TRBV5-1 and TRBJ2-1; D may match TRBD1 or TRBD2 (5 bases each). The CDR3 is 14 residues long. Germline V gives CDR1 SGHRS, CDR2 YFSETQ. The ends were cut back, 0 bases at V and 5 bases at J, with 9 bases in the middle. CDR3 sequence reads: CASSLALGDNEQFF. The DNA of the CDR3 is TGCGCCAGCAGCTTGGCCCTGGGGGACAATGAGCAGTTCTTC.

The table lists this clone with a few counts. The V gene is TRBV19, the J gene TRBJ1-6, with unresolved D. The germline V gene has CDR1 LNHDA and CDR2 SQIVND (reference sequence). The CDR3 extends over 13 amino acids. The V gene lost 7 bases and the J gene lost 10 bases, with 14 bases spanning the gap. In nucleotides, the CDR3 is TGTGCCAGTAAGGCCGCCACGGGGTCACCCCTCCACTTT. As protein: CASKAATGSPLHF.

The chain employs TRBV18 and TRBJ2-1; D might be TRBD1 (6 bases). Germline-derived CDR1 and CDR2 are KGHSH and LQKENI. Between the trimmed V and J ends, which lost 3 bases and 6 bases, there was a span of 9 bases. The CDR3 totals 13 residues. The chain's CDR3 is CASSPGAGNEQFF. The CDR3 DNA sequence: TGTGCCAGCTCACCGGGGGCGGGCAATGAGCAGTTCTTC.

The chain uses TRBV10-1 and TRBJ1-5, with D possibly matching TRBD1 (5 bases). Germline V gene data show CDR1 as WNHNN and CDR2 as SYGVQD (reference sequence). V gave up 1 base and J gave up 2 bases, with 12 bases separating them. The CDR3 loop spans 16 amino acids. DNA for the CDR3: TGCGCCAGCAGTGAGTTGGGGGAGAGGCGCAATCAGCCCCAGCATTTT. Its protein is CASSELGERRNQPQHF.

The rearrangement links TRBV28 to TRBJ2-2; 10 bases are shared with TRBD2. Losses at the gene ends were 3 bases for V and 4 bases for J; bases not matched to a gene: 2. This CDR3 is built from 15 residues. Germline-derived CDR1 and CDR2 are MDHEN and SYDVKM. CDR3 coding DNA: TGTGCCAGCAGTTTCCGACTAGCGGGCACCGGGGAGCTGTTTTTT. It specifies CASSFRLAGTGELFF.